A few counts support the clone carrying this T cell receptor beta chain. Its antigen remains unknown. This CDR3 is 18 amino acids long. J lost 0 bases, V lost 4 bases, and 6 bases had no gene match. Germline CDR1 reads SGHRS; CDR2 reads YFSETQ. Researchers reported that TCR beta cDNA libraries carried unique molecular identifiers. T cells numbering about 0.85 to 11 million yielded cDNA molecules that totaled some 500,000. MiXCR was run by TCRdb on the PCR reads, yielding one entry per CDR3 protein. The sample holds a few hundred thousand distinct CDR3 sequences, around 31% seen once. This sample was included in a study of post-analysis software for immune sequencing data. Study background: The cohort encompassed relapsing-remitting, secondary progressive and progressive-relapsing multiple sclerosis disease courses.

Study conclusions and caveats: A handful of TRBV segments, including TRBV5-6, TRBV5-1 and TRBV20-1, were more frequent in patients than controls. Batch-matched samples strongly co-clustered by F measure. Controls significantly exceeded multiple sclerosis patients in normalized Chao1 diversity.

V gene TRBV5-1 combines with J gene TRBJ2-1, with 14 bases fitting TRBD2. The clonotype comes from a girl aged 2 to 17 with multiple sclerosis. Material for sequencing was blood. CDR3 DNA sequence: TGCGCCAGCAGCCTGGGACTAGCGGGGGCCCCCTCCTACAATGAGCAGTTCTTC. The encoded protein is CASSLGLAGAPSYNEQFF.